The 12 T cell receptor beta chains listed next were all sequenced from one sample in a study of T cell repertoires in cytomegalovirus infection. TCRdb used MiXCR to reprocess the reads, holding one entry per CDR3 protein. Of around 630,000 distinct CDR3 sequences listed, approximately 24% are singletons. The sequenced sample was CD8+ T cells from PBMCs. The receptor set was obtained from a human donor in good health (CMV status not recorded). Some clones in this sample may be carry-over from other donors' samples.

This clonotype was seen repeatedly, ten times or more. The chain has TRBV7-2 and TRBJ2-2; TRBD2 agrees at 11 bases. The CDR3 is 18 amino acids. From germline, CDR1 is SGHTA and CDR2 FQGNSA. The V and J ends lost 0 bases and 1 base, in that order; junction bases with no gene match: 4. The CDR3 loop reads CASSLALAGGLNTGELFF. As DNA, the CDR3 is TGTGCCAGCAGCTTAGCCCTAGCGGGGGGCCTGAACACCGGGGAGCTGTTTTTT.

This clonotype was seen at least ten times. The CDR3 loop is CASSFWSKDNTGELFF. CDR3 bases: TGTGCCAGCAGCTTTTGGTCGAAGGATAACACCGGGGAGCTGTTTTTT. J is TRBJ2-2 and V is TRBV11-2, with D uncertain. Germline V gene data show CDR1 as SGHAT and CDR2 as FQNNGV. V lost 3 bases, J lost 2 bases, and 13 bases lay in between. The CDR3 runs 16 residues. The variable domain in full, completed from reference TRBV11-2 and TRBJ2-2, reads EAGVAQSPRYKIIEKRQSVAFWCNPISGHATLYWYQQILGQGPKLLIQFQNNGVVDDSQLPKDRFSAERLKGVDSTLKIQPAKLEDSAVYLCASSFWSKDNTGELFFGEGSRLTVL.

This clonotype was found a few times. CDR3: CASSSPLGRGGTEAFF. CDR3 sequence (DNA): TGTGCCAGCAGTTCCCCGTTGGGCCGTGGGGGGACTGAAGCTTTCTTT. The chain employs TRBV6-5 and TRBJ1-1, with D tentatively TRBD1 (5 bases). Germline assignment: CDR1 MNHEY and CDR2 SVGAGI. The CDR3 covers 16 residues. The V end was cut by 4 bases, the J end by 5 bases, with 20 bases between.

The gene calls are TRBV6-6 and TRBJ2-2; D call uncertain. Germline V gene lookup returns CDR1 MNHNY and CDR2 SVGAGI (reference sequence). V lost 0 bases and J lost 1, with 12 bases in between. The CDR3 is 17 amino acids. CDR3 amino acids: CASSYSPRRMNTGELFF. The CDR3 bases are TGTGCCAGCAGTTACTCCCCCAGGCGGATGAACACCGGGGAGCTGTTTTTT.

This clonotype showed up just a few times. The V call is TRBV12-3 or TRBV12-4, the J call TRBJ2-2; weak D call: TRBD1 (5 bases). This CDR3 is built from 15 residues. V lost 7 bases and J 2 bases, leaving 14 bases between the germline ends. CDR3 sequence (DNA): TGTGCCAGCATCTTTAGGGGTCCTAACACCGGGGAGCTGTTTTTT. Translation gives CASIFRGPNTGELFF.

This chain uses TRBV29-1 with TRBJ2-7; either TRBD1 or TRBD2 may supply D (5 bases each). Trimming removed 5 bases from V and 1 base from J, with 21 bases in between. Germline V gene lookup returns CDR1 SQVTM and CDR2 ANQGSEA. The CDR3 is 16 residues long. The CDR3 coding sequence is TGCAGCGTTACCGGGACCGAGACCTACTCGTCCTACGAGCAGTACTTC. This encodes CSVTGTETYSSYEQYF.

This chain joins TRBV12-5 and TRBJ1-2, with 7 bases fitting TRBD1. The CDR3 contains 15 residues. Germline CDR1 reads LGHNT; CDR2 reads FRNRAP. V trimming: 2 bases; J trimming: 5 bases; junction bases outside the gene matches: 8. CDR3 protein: CASGLLPDREYGYTF. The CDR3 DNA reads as TGTGCTAGTGGTTTGTTACCCGACAGGGAATATGGCTACACCTTC.

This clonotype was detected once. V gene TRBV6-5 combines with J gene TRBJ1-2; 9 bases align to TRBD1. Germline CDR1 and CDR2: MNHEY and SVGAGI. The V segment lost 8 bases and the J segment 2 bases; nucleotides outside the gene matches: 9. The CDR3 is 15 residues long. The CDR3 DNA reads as TGTGCCAGCGGCTCCGGGACAGGGACAAACTATGGCTACACCTTC. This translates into CASGSGTGTNYGYTF.

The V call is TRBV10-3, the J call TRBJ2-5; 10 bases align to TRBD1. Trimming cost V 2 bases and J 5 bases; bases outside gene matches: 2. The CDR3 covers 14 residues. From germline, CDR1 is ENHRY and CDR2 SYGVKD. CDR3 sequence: CAISEGQGVETQYF. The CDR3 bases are TGTGCCATCAGTGAGGGACAGGGGGTCGAGACCCAGTACTTC.

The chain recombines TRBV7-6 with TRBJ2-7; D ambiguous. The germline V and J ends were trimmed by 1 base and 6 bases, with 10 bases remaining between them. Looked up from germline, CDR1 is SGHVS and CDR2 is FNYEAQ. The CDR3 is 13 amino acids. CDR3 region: CASSLELASEQYF. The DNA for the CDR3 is TGTGCCAGCAGCTTAGAGTTAGCTTCCGAGCAGTACTTC.

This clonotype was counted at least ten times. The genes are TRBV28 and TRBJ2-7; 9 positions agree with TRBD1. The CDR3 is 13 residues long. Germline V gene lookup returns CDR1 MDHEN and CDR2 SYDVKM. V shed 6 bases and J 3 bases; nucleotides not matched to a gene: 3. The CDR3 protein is CASRGTGIYEQYV. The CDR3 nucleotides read TGTGCCAGCAGGGGGACAGGGATCTACGAGCAGTACGTC.

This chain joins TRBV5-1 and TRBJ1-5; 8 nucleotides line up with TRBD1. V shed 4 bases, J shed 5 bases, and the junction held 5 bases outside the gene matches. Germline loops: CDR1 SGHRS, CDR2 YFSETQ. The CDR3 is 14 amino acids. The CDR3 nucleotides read TGCGCCAGCAGCCCACAGGGGGAGGATCAGCCCCAGCATTTT. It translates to CASSPQGEDQPQHF. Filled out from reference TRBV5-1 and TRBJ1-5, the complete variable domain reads KAGVTQTPRYLIKTRGQQVTLSCSPISGHRSVSWYQQTPGQGLQFLFEYFSETQRNKGNFPGRFSGRQFSNSRSEMNVSTLELGDSALYLCASSPQGEDQPQHFGDGTRLSIL.